These T cell receptor beta chains were read from a single sample in a study of vaccination and CD4 T cells after COVID-19. Their antigens remain unidentified. TCRdb re-derived calls from the PCR reads in MiXCR, one entry per CDR3 protein. The sample records roughly 15,000 distinct CDR3 sequences, approximately 50% being singletons. Material: CD4+ T cells from blood, cultured in vitro. The source is a human donor who had recovered from COVID-19. CDR3s include the opening cysteine and the closing phenylalanine or tryptophan. A D gene is named only where the DNA matches it firmly. Rows give clone size only sometimes, using once, few, many, or a class for an expanded clone.

d_gene: NA; j_gene: TRBJ2-7; v_gene: TRBV3-1; abundance: few; CDR3nt: TGTGCCAGCAGCCAGTCTAGTTCCGAGCAGTACTTC; CDR3aa: CASSQSSSEQYF
d_gene: NA; j_gene: TRBJ1-3; v_gene: TRBV28; abundance: NA; CDR3nt: TGTGCCACACTGGACGGTCAAGTTGGAAACACCATATATTTT; CDR3aa: CATLDGQVGNTIYF
d_gene: NA; j_gene: TRBJ1-1; v_gene: TRBV19; abundance: few; CDR3nt: TGTGCCAGTAGTCTGGCCCCGGGCACTGAAGCTTTCTTT; CDR3aa: CASSLAPGTEAFF
d_gene: TRBD1; j_gene: TRBJ2-4; v_gene: TRBV7-2; abundance: NA; CDR3nt: TGTGCCAGCAGCTTAGGACAGGGGGCGGACATTCAGTACTTC; CDR3aa: CASSLGQGADIQYF
d_gene: TRBD2; j_gene: TRBJ2-2; v_gene: TRBV7-9; abundance: NA; CDR3nt: TGTGCCAGCAGTGGGACTAGCGCGACGTCCACCGGGGAGCTGTTTTTT; CDR3aa: CASSGTSATSTGELFF
d_gene: TRBD2; j_gene: TRBJ2-2; v_gene: TRBV20-1; abundance: NA; CDR3nt: TGCAGTGTCGTCCCGGGACTAGCGGGAGGGAACACCGGGGAGCTGTTTTTT; CDR3aa: CSVVPGLAGGNTGELFF
d_gene: TRBD2; j_gene: TRBJ2-1; v_gene: TRBV20-1; abundance: few; CDR3nt: TGCAGTGCTAGGGCTAGCGGGAGTTGGAATGAGCAGTTCTTC; CDR3aa: CSARASGSWNEQFF
d_gene: NA; j_gene: TRBJ1-2; v_gene: TRBV7-9; abundance: few; CDR3nt: TGTGCCAGCAGCTTGGGCCAGTCCCCCGTCTATGGCTACACCTTC; CDR3aa: CASSLGQSPVYGYTF
d_gene: NA; j_gene: TRBJ1-4; v_gene: TRBV18; abundance: NA; CDR3nt: TGTGCCAGCTCACCGGGCGGGGTTGAAAAACTGTTTTTT; CDR3aa: CASSPGGVEKLFF
d_gene: NA; j_gene: TRBJ2-7; v_gene: TRBV20-1; abundance: few; CDR3nt: TGCAGTGCTGCCCCCTTGCGGGACGAGCAGTACTTC; CDR3aa: CSAAPLRDEQYF
d_gene: NA; j_gene: TRBJ2-7; v_gene: TRBV11-2; abundance: NA; CDR3nt: TGTGCCAGCAGCCCGAGCAGGGTGGAGTCCTACGAGCAGTACTTC; CDR3aa: CASSPSRVESYEQYF
d_gene: NA; j_gene: TRBJ1-5; v_gene: TRBV19; abundance: NA; CDR3nt: TGTGCCAGTAGTAAGTTGGGACACATGAGCTCCAATCAGCCCCAGCATTTT; CDR3aa: CASSKLGHMSSNQPQHF
d_gene: NA; j_gene: TRBJ1-2; v_gene: TRBV5-1; abundance: NA; CDR3nt: TGCGCCAGCAGCTTGGTGCCAGGGGACTATGGCTACACCTTC; CDR3aa: CASSLVPGDYGYTF
d_gene: NA; j_gene: TRBJ2-5; v_gene: TRBV27; abundance: NA; CDR3nt: TGTGCCAGCAGTTTATCATTATCGGAGACCCAGTACTTC; CDR3aa: CASSLSLSETQYF
d_gene: NA; j_gene: TRBJ2-1; v_gene: TRBV28; abundance: NA; CDR3nt: TGTGCCAGCAGTCCTCAGGGAATGAACATCAATGAGCAGTTCTTC; CDR3aa: CASSPQGMNINEQFF
d_gene: NA; j_gene: TRBJ1-2; v_gene: TRBV19; abundance: few; CDR3nt: TGTGCCAGTAGTATAGACGAGGGATCGCGGGGCTACACCTTC; CDR3aa: CASSIDEGSRGYTF
d_gene: NA; j_gene: TRBJ2-7; v_gene: TRBV27; abundance: NA; CDR3nt: TGTGCCAGCGGCATTTTTATGGGGCTAGTGAATCGTTACGAGCAGTACTTC; CDR3aa: CASGIFMGLVNRYEQYF
d_gene: TRBD1; j_gene: TRBJ1-3; v_gene: TRBV20-1; abundance: NA; CDR3nt: TGCAGTGCTAGAGATCTCACCAGGGGGACTGGAAACACCATATATTTT; CDR3aa: CSARDLTRGTGNTIYF